These T cell receptor beta chains were read from a single sample in a study of T cell changes during pregnancy in multiple sclerosis. The repertoire was sequenced with immunoSEQ multiplex PCR; TCRdb's copy has only in-frame clones and lacks some. The table has some 59,000 clones, about 89% seen once. Here the sequenced sample was peripheral blood, taken in the first trimester of pregnancy. The receptors derive from a female donor with multiple sclerosis, enrolled in a pregnancy study. CDR3s include the opening cysteine and the closing phenylalanine or tryptophan. The D gene is left open where the match is weak. Clone size is given for some rows only: seen once, a few or many times, or a class if the clone is expanded.

V gene	D gene	clone size	J gene	CDR3 length	CDR3 protein	CDR3 DNA
TRBV19	.	.	TRBJ1-1	15	CASSTAGVSYTEAFF	TGTGCCAGTAGTACAGCAGGGGTCTCCTACACTGAAGCTTTCTTT
TRBV2	TRBD2	.	TRBJ2-3	13	CARPAGGPDTQYF	TGTGCCAGACCAGCGGGAGGGCCTGATACGCAGTATTTT
TRBV2	.	many	TRBJ1-1	13	CASSREGGTEAFF	TGTGCCAGCAGTCGGGAAGGGGGAACTGAAGCTTTCTTT
TRBV2	TRBD2	.	TRBJ2-7	13	CASSREGPYEQYF	TGTGCCAGCAGTCGGGAGGGCCCCTACGAGCAGTACTTC
TRBV6-6	TRBD1	.	TRBJ2-7	16	CASSYSTGIGLHEQYF	TGTGCCAGCAGTTACTCGACAGGGATTGGACTCCACGAGCAGTACTTC
TRBV7-6	.	.	TRBJ2-7	14	CASSSLDSSYEQYF	TGTGCCAGCAGCTCCTTGGACAGCTCCTACGAGCAGTACTTC
TRBV10-1	.	.	TRBJ1-2	14	CASSESVDSYGYTF	TGCGCCAGCAGTGAGTCGGTTGACTCCTATGGCTACACCTTC
TRBV18	TRBD1	.	TRBJ2-3	16	CASSPPGQGGTDTQYF	TGTGCCAGCTCACCCCCGGGACAGGGGGGGACAGATACGCAGTATTTT
TRBV7-2	.	once	TRBJ2-3	14	CASSPRRHTDTQYF	TGTGCCAGCAGCCCTAGACGGCACACAGATACGCAGTATTTT
TRBV7-2	.	.	TRBJ2-2	15	CASSPGRRGTGELFF	TGTGCCAGCAGCCCCGGCAGGCGGGGCACCGGGGAGCTGTTTTTT
TRBV19	.	.	TRBJ2-6	15	CASSISGSGANVLTF	TGTGCCAGTAGTATCTCGGGCTCTGGGGCCAACGTCCTGACTTTC
TRBV5-4	.	.	TRBJ2-3	16	CASSRSLGGRINTQYF	TGTGCCAGCAGCCGATCCCTGGGGGGGCGTATAAATACGCAGTATTTT
TRBV7-8	.	once	TRBJ1-2	14	CASSLGTSNYGYTF	TGTGCCAGCAGCCTCGGGACATCAAACTATGGCTACACCTTC
TRBV5-1	.	.	TRBJ2-7	13	CASNPTGTYEQYF	TGCGCCAGCAACCCGACGGGTACCTACGAGCAGTACTTC
TRBV2	.	once	TRBJ1-2	11	CASWGLFGYTF	TGTGCCAGCTGGGGGCTCTTCGGCTACACCTTC
TRBV7-6	.	.	TRBJ2-3	12	CASSSTTDTQYF	TGTGCCAGCAGTTCTACCACAGATACGCAGTATTTT
TRBV4-2	.	.	TRBJ2-4	16	CASSQGAVIAKNIQYF	TGTGCCAGCAGCCAGGGGGCGGTGATAGCCAAAAACATTCAGTACTTC
TRBV6-5	.	.	TRBJ1-1	12	CASSYVGGEAFF	TGTGCCAGCAGTTACGTGGGGGGTGAAGCTTTCTTT
TRBV7-2	.	.	TRBJ2-4	14	CASIQEVGGNIQYF	TGTGCCAGCATTCAAGAGGTCGGAGGAAACATTCAGTACTTC